This entry describes one T cell receptor (beta chain). Its antigen is not yet known. This entry is derived from a study of T cells in women clearing cervical HPV infection listed by TCRdb under 2018. For context, the study as a whole: Cases were roughly 23 women with histologically confirmed HPV16-related CIN3 or worse, including 2 invasive cancers. The roughly 25 controls were women who cleared a single incident HPV16 infection within 12 months without developing precancer or cancer. Blood from cases was collected at the visit at which the lesion was first identified, whereas blood from controls was collected once infection was no longer detected. Among cases, blood sampling came a median of roughly 150 days after lesion detection, with an interquartile range of roughly 80 to 220 days. Because only a few women had HLA typing data, the possibility that HLA type acted as a confounder could not be ruled out. This exploratory proof-of-principle case-control study, nested within the Guanacaste HPV Natural History Study in Costa Rica, compared TCR repertoires among women with different cervical HPV16 outcomes. Cases and controls were matched on year of sample collection and on age within five years. Cases had a median age of around 32 years compared with approximately 40 for controls, and baseline characteristics showed no significant differences between the groups. In the parent cohort, about 10,000 women aged 18 or older were enrolled in Guanacaste, Costa Rica, during about 1993 to 1994 and were followed for 7 to 8 years. Quality controls consisted of five blinded duplicates per group, for a total of about 60 samples made up of roughly 50 participants and some 10 replicates.

Every participant had a single incident cervical HPV16 infection, and women with prevalent HPV16 infections were excluded. Cervical HPV DNA was detected by MY09/MY11 PCR, and genotyping was performed by dot-blot hybridization. Approximately 16 mL of heparinized blood were centrifuged, and the buffy coat was aliquoted, frozen at -30°C, then stored at -80°C. Genomic DNA was extracted from buffy coat specimens using QIAGEN kits. TCR beta CDR3 regions were amplified by multiplex PCR from an average of roughly 1,200 ng genomic DNA per sample using the immunoSEQ assay. Primer bias was corrected in the assay by using a complete synthetic TCR repertoire to establish an amplification baseline. The amplicons were sequenced on the Illumina platform. Processing in the source paper ran as follows. Error correction of the sequences involved clustering with frequency ratios plus a modified nearest-neighbor algorithm, after which the sequences were analyzed in the immunoSEQ Analyzer using IMGT gene definitions. At each rarefaction depth, TCR richness and evenness were averaged over 20 rarefaction repeats, and samples with fewer sequences than the depth were excluded. Wilcoxon rank sum tests with FDR correction were used to compare relative abundances of V, D and J genes between the groups. An intraclass correlation of 95% to 97% for TCR richness and an average of around 82% across approximately 63 gene segments were obtained from the blinded duplicates. Held by TCRdb, this immuneACCESS table contains in-frame sequences only and omits some clones. Under half of the omission traces to an unresolved V gene where checked; the cause of the rest is unknown. D and trimming were read from the DNA, whereas the V and J calls and clone size are those reported in that table. The sample's table lists a count of about 24,000 clones. The ten largest clones capture around 5.4% of the sample.

Overall study results and their limits: Because of the cross-sectional design, the study could not determine whether the associations came before infection or resulted from infection, and neither effector/memory subsets nor HPV-specific T cells were isolated. Random forest classifiers combining richness and V gene abundances distinguished cases from controls with an estimated AUC of 0.7 to 0.85. Because the number of T cells in each sample was unknown, differences in richness could reflect differing T-cell content rather than repertoire biology. Across sequencing depths, CIN3+ cases showed significantly higher TCR repertoire richness than controls, but evenness did not differ between the groups.

This TCR was recovered from a woman between 18 and 75 years old with a cervical HPV16 infection that either progressed to CIN3+ or cleared (not recorded which). What was sequenced was blood buffy coat.

This receptor has the CDR3 CASSLAGDNTGELFF. CDR3 DNA, as far as it was read: TGCGCCAGCAGCTTGGCGGGTGACAACACCGGGGAG. In this chain, TRBV5-1 is recombined with TRBJ2-2, with the D gene not confidently named. The read terminates 3 residues before the CDR3 end, so the remaining end is supplied by the germline J gene. Counted from cysteine to phenylalanine, this CDR3 has 15 amino acids. The DNA covers only part of the CDR3, 36 bases in frame from base 1. As encoded in the germline V gene, CDR1 is SGHRS while CDR2 is YFSETQ. The trim is 0 bases for V and 2 bases for J, with a gap of 8 bases between the germline ends.